In its sample, the clone carrying this T cell receptor beta chain ranks as medium-sized. The antigen is not known. TCR cDNA molecules each carried a unique molecular identifier. TCRdb re-derived calls from the 5' RACE reads in MiXCR, one entry per CDR3 protein. Of several thousand distinct CDR3 sequences listed, 6.5% to 8.5% are singletons. The data were obtained in a study of spatial heterogeneity in lung cancer. As to time point: sample taken at primary tumor resection. The study's findings and limits: Mutation counts in tumors were tracked by counts of expanded intratumoral alpha and beta TCRs. The study found that ubiquitous and regional expanded TCR counts tracked ubiquitous and regional nonsynonymous mutations, respectively.

Trimming stripped 5 bases from V and 5 bases from J, with 12 bases between. From germline, CDR1 is LGHDT and CDR2 YNNKEL (reference sequence). The CDR3 contains 13 residues. Sequenced here: lung tumor tissue, sampled at surgery. The receptor was isolated from a female donor with early-stage non-small cell lung cancer. The V gene is TRBV3-1, the J gene TRBJ1-2; D uncertain. The CDR3 reads CASSVAETYGYTF. DNA for the CDR3: TGTGCCAGCAGCGTCGCGGAGACGTATGGCTACACCTTC.